These 20 T cell receptor beta chains were all obtained from the same sample, sequenced in a study of identical twins (dated by TCRdb to the mid-2010s). To prepare the library, 5' RACE was applied. The sequencer listed for this sample is Illumina HiSeq 2000. The public reads were run again by TCRdb, first through fastp at Q25 and then through MiXCR, and only productive beta chains were kept. All rows with the same CDR3 protein become a single entry with the most common DNA and genes. For this sample the table gives 300,000 to 400,000 distinct CDR3 sequences, of which about 12% were detected only once. The biggest ten clones account for around 7.2% of the sample. These data also featured in a second study, about yellow fever vaccine responses in identical twins.

Sequenced input: CD8+ T cells sorted from blood. Receptor source: a woman between 18 and 30 years old in good health.

This clonotype was recorded at least ten times. This CDR3 reads CATPADTGELFF. For the CDR3, the DNA is TGTGCCACCCCCGCCGACACCGGGGAGCTGTTTTTT. The rearrangement uses TRBV28 and TRBJ2-2, with unresolved D. Germline V gene data show CDR1 as MDHEN and CDR2 as SYDVKM. Deletions cut 10 bases from V and 3 bases from J, with 9 bases between. The CDR3 covers 12 residues.

This chain uses TRBV6-2 or TRBV6-3 with TRBJ2-1, with 11 bases lining up with TRBD2. The CDR3 consists of 15 residues. Trimming at V came to 5 bases and at J to 5 bases, leaving 5 bases not matched to a gene. CDR1 MNHEY and CDR2 SVGEGT come from the germline V gene. This chain's CDR3 is CASSPSSGGNNEQFF. The DNA of the CDR3 is TGTGCCAGCAGTCCTTCTAGCGGGGGGAACAATGAGCAGTTCTTC.

In DNA, the CDR3 is TGTGCCAGCAGCTTCGACACCGACCGAAGCTCCTACGAGCAGTACGTC. As protein: CASSFDTDRSSYEQYV. The V and J genes are TRBV7-8 and TRBJ2-7, with D unresolved. The CDR3 is 16 residues long. V lost 3 bases, J lost 0 bases, and 15 bases lay in between. Germline values: CDR1 SGHVS, CDR2 FQNEAQ.

This clonotype has ten or more counts. The chain is built from TRBV27 and TRBJ1-3; 9 positions match TRBD1. V shed 6 bases, J shed 0 bases, and the junction held 6 bases outside the gene matches. The CDR3 length is 16 residues. Per germline, CDR1 MNHEY and CDR2 SMNVEV (reference sequence). The CDR3 bases are TGTGCCAGCAGCGACAGGGGGGATCCCTCTGGAAACACCATATATTTT. As protein: CASSDRGDPSGNTIYF.

The table lists this clonotype with many counts. This chain links TRBV5-1 with TRBJ2-7; D remains ambiguous. The CDR3 is 14 residues long. The ends were cut back, 0 bases at V and 2 bases at J, with 9 bases in the middle. Germline CDR1 and CDR2: SGHRS and YFSETQ. The CDR3 DNA follows: TGCGCCAGCAGCTTGGATCCTACGACCTACGAGCAGTACTTC. It is translated as CASSLDPTTYEQYF.

This clonotype was detected only a few times. The chain links TRBV7-9 to TRBJ2-3, with D possibly being TRBD1 (6 bases). This CDR3 has 16 residues. V gave up 3 bases and J gave up 5 bases, with 18 bases separating them. Germline CDR1 and CDR2: SEHNR and FQNEAQ (reference sequence). As DNA, the CDR3 is TGTGCCAGCAGCTTTATGACAGGAGTGCCAAAAGATACGCAGTATTTT. Protein sequence: CASSFMTGVPKDTQYF. Full variable domain (outside the CDR3, taken from reference TRBV7-9 and TRBJ2-3): DTGVSQNPRHKITKRGQNVTFRCDPISEHNRLYWYRQTLGQGPEFLTYFQNEAQLEKSRLLSDRFSAERPKGSFSTLEIQRTEQGDSAMYLCASSFMTGVPKDTQYFGPGTRLTVL.

The V gene is TRBV6-1, the J gene TRBJ2-3, with D perhaps given as TRBD1 or TRBD2 (5 bases each). Germline V CDR1 and CDR2: MNHNS, SASEGT. With 2 bases removed from V and 5 bases from J, the gap between germline ends came to 20 bases. There are 17 residues in the CDR3. CDR3 sequence (DNA): TGTGCCAGCAGTGAAACGCTGTGGGGGTTTGAGCAAGATACGCAGTATTTT. It encodes CASSETLWGFEQDTQYF.

The V gene is TRBV28, the J gene TRBJ2-1; D perhaps matches TRBD2 (5 bases). Trimming took off 10 bases at V and 5 bases at J, with 15 bases between the two ends. Germline loops: CDR1 MDHEN, CDR2 SYDVKM. The CDR3 contains 13 residues. In DNA, the CDR3 is TGTGCCACCGCAGAGGGCAGCGACAATGAGCAGTTCTTC. Amino acid sequence: CATAEGSDNEQFF. Complete variable domain (other parts from reference TRBV28 and TRBJ2-1): DVKVTQSSRYLVKRTGEKVFLECVQDMDHENMFWYRQDPGLGLRLIYFSYDVKMKEKGDIPEGYSVSREKKERFSLILESASTNQTSMYLCATAEGSDNEQFFGPGTRLTVL.

This clonotype was detected a few times. The V and J genes are TRBV20-1 and TRBJ1-5; possibly TRBD1 for D (6 bases). This CDR3 region has 14 residues. Looked up from germline, CDR1 is DFQATT and CDR2 is SNEGSKA (reference sequence). The CDR3 DNA sequence: TGCAGCGCAAAGGGGGGGCCGACGAATCAGCCCCAGCATTTT. It translates to CSAKGGPTNQPQHF.

This clonotype was counted ten times or more. V gene TRBV7-9 combines with J gene TRBJ2-2, with a possible D match to TRBD1 (5 bases). This CDR3 region has 16 residues. Looked up from germline, CDR1 is SEHNR and CDR2 is FQNEAQ (reference sequence). Trimming shortened V by 1 base and J by 1 base, and 10 bases separated the two germline ends. As DNA, the CDR3 is TGTGCCAGCAGCTTAGTCGGCAGGGTGAACACCGGGGAGCTGTTTTTT. As protein: CASSLVGRVNTGELFF.

V usage is TRBV21-1 and J usage is TRBJ1-5. TRBV21-1 constitutes a pseudogene. This CDR3 comprises 16 residues. DNA of the CDR3: TGTGCCAGCAGCAACGCCTCTTGGTGGGTTCCCCAGCCCCAGCATTTT. It yields the protein CASSNASWWVPQPQHF.

V is TRBV4-1 and J is TRBJ2-6, with D possibly matching TRBD2 (5 bases). Trimming cost V 1 base and J 2 bases, with 18 bases left between them. The CDR3 loop spans 19 amino acids. Looked up from germline, CDR1 is MGHRA and CDR2 is YSYEKL. The CDR3 protein is CASSQGHGGTPTGANVLTF. The CDR3 DNA is TGCGCCAGCAGCCAAGGGCATGGAGGCACCCCAACTGGGGCCAACGTCCTGACTTTC.

V and J are TRBV2 and TRBJ2-3; 10 bases line up with TRBD1. V shed 6 bases and J 2 bases; nucleotides not matched to a gene: 8. From germline, CDR1 is SNHLY and CDR2 FYNNEI. This CDR3 has 16 amino acids. The CDR3 reads CASSYRTGGTTDTQYF. CDR3 nucleotides: TGTGCCAGCAGCTACAGGACAGGGGGGACCACAGATACGCAGTATTTT.

This clonotype was counted between two and nine times. For the CDR3, the DNA is TGTGCCAGCAGCTTTCCAGTTTACAGTTCCTACAATGAGCAGTTCTTC. Protein: CASSFPVYSSYNEQFF. V gene TRBV5-6 combines with J gene TRBJ2-1, with no clear D. The CDR3 loop spans 16 amino acids. Germline CDR1 SGHDT, CDR2 YYEEEE. Trimming stripped 2 bases from V and 1 base from J, with 13 bases between.

This clonotype was seen a few times. The chain uses TRBV7-9 and TRBJ1-1; the D gene is possibly TRBD1 (5 bases). Trimming took 5 bases from V and 3 from J, leaving 16 bases between them. The CDR3 consists of 15 residues. The germline gives CDR1 SEHNR, CDR2 FQNEAQ (reference sequence). The CDR3 sequence is CASSHPGRLDTEAFF. The CDR3 nucleotides read TGTGCCAGCAGCCACCCGGGGCGACTTGACACTGAAGCTTTCTTT.

This clonotype was counted a few times. The genes are TRBV5-1 and TRBJ2-1, with unresolved D. The CDR3 runs to 15 residues. The V and J ends lost 6 bases and 0 bases respectively, with 13 bases between them. Germline-derived CDR1 and CDR2 are SGHRS and YFSETQ. The CDR3 nucleotides are TGCGCCAGCACTGTCGGGCAAAGCTCCTACAATGAGCAGTTCTTC. Translation: CASTVGQSSYNEQFF.

In DNA form, the CDR3 reads TGTGCCAGCAGCTTAACCGCCTGGACTAGCGGGGGAGACAATGAGCAGTTCTTC. As protein: CASSLTAWTSGGDNEQFF. The chain employs TRBV5-6 and TRBJ2-1; 13 bases match TRBD2. The CDR3 runs 18 residues. Germline CDR1 and CDR2: SGHDT and YYEEEE. V dropped 2 bases and J dropped 5; count of bases not matched to a gene: 10.

This clonotype was detected only a few times. The rearrangement links TRBV4-1 to TRBJ2-1; D possibly matches TRBD1 or TRBD2 (5 bases each). The CDR3 loop spans 20 amino acids. Germline CDR1 and CDR2: MGHRA and YSYEKL. Trimming removed 1 base from V and 5 bases from J, with 27 bases in between. The CDR3 region is CASSQVWSGTVQDLNNEQFF. CDR3 DNA: TGCGCCAGCAGCCAAGTTTGGAGTGGGACCGTGCAGGACCTCAACAATGAGCAGTTCTTC.

This rearrangement joins TRBV4-1 to TRBJ2-7; TRBD1 or TRBD2 may be the D gene (6 bases each). Germline lookup yields CDR1 MGHRA and CDR2 YSYEKL. There are 16 residues in the CDR3. Deletions cut 0 bases from V and 0 bases from J, with 12 bases between. CDR3 bases: TGCGCCAGCAGCCAAGAGTGGGGGGCGGACTCCTACGAGCAGTACTTC. As protein: CASSQEWGADSYEQYF.

The sample holds a few counts of this clonotype. The chain employs TRBV9 and TRBJ2-1; 8 bases match TRBD2. The CDR3 totals 15 residues. The germline V gene has CDR1 SGDLS and CDR2 YYNGEE. J lost 4 bases, V lost 3 bases, and 6 bases had no gene match. CDR3 sequence reads: CASSASGRPYNEQFF. In DNA form, the CDR3 reads TGTGCCAGCAGCGCAAGCGGGAGACCTTACAATGAGCAGTTCTTC.